The rows below give T cell receptor beta chains drawn from one sample of a study of response to subunit inactivated influenza vaccine. Each CDR3 protein is one row after TCRdb ran MiXCR on the RT-PCR reads. The repertoire holds around 160,000 distinct CDR3 sequences, with approximately 10% as singletons. This sample comprised non-naive T cells sorted from PBMCs, obtained roughly 46 days after vaccination. The source of these receptors is a man in his fifties who received an inactivated influenza vaccine. Each CDR3 is given with its conserved first and last residue. Fields, in order: V gene, D gene, clone size, J gene, CDR3 protein, CDR3 DNA. The D gene is left open where the match is weak. Rows give clone size only sometimes, using once, few, many, or a class for an expanded clone.

TRBV20-1	-	few	TRBJ2-1	CSATDDGGRNEQFF	TGCAGTGCTACCGACGACGGGGGGCGCAATGAGCAGTTCTTC
TRBV5-1	-	many	TRBJ2-5	CASHSGIQETQYF	TGCGCCAGTCATTCAGGAATCCAAGAGACCCAGTACTTC
TRBV20-1	-	few	TRBJ2-3	CSARVGATFTDTQYF	TGCAGTGCAAGAGTGGGGGCCACCTTCACAGATACGCAGTATTTT
TRBV4-1	TRBD1	few	TRBJ2-2	CASSLWTGANTGELFF	TGCGCCAGCAGCCTTTGGACAGGGGCAAACACCGGGGAGCTGTTTTTT
TRBV28	-	few	TRBJ2-7	CASSPLRAGPHEQYF	TGTGCCAGCAGTCCCCTCCGGGCAGGACCCCACGAGCAGTACTTC
TRBV5-1	-	many	TRBJ2-1	CASSLLTGSYNEQFF	TGCGCCAGCAGCTTGCTCACAGGCTCCTACAATGAGCAGTTCTTC
TRBV4-1	-	few	TRBJ2-5	CASSQGEWGETQYF	TGCGCCAGCAGCCAGGGTGAATGGGGTGAGACCCAGTACTTC
TRBV6-5	-	few	TRBJ2-3	CASSSFAATDTQYF	TGTGCCAGCAGTTCCTTCGCGGCCACAGATACGCAGTATTTT
TRBV20-1	-	medium-sized	TRBJ1-6	CSARDLAGGDNSPLHF	TGCAGTGCTAGAGATCTCGCGGGGGGTGATAATTCACCCCTCCACTTT
TRBV4-1	-	-	TRBJ2-6	CASSQERGANVLTF	TGCGCCAGCAGCCAAGAACGGGGGGCCAACGTCCTGACTTTC
TRBV4-1	TRBD2	many	TRBJ2-1	CASSPVAGGPYNEQFF	TGCGCCAGCAGCCCAGTAGCGGGGGGGCCCTACAATGAGCAGTTCTTC
TRBV14	TRBD2	few	TRBJ2-3	CASSLSDAQGLAGSTDTQYF	TGTGCCAGCAGTCTGTCGGACGCCCAGGGACTAGCGGGGAGCACAGATACGCAGTATTTT
TRBV5-6	-	-	TRBJ2-7	CASSPMSSYEQYF	TGTGCCAGCAGCCCGATGAGCTCCTACGAGCAGTACTTC
TRBV9	-	many	TRBJ1-2	CASSPRTANYGYTF	TGTGCCAGCAGCCCACGGACAGCTAACTATGGCTACACCTTC
TRBV5-1	-	-	TRBJ2-1	CASSLGSGRTGREQFF	TGCGCCAGCAGTCTCGGTAGCGGCCGAACCGGAAGGGAGCAGTTCTTC
TRBV5-5	TRBD1	-	TRBJ1-5	CASSLWTGSNQPQHF	TGTGCCAGCAGCTTGTGGACAGGGAGCAATCAGCCCCAGCATTTT
TRBV12-3/TRBV12-4	TRBD1	many	TRBJ2-7	CASSPRIGGDRGYEQYF	TGTGCCAGCAGCCCAAGGATTGGAGGGGACAGGGGGTACGAGCAGTACTTC
TRBV11-2	-	-	TRBJ2-7	CASSSPSGAISYEQYF	TGTGCCAGCAGCTCTCCCTCGGGGGCAATTTCCTACGAGCAGTACTTC
TRBV21-1	-	few	TRBJ2-4	CASSKDEGARAKNIQYF	TGTGCCAGCAGCAAAGATGAAGGGGCCCGAGCCAAAAACATTCAGTACTTC
TRBV5-1	TRBD1	few	TRBJ2-1	CASSKGTGAYNEQFF	TGCGCCAGCAGCAAAGGGACAGGGGCCTACAATGAGCAGTTCTTC
TRBV10-3	TRBD1	-	TRBJ2-2	CAITPTGIGTGELFF	TGTGCCATCACCCCGACAGGGATCGGCACCGGGGAGCTGTTTTTT
TRBV7-8	TRBD1	many	TRBJ1-3	CASSTRDRRSNTIYF	TGTGCCAGCAGCACTCGGGACAGGCGTTCGAACACCATATATTTT
TRBV15	-	-	TRBJ2-3	CATSSAATDTQYF	TGTGCCACCAGCAGTGCGGCGACAGATACGCAGTATTTT
TRBV20-1	TRBD2	-	TRBJ2-2	CSAEGPSGGARELFF	TGCAGTGCCGAGGGACCTAGCGGGGGGGCCCGGGAGCTGTTTTTT
TRBV9	-	few	TRBJ2-1	CASSKGVDNEQFF	TGTGCCAGCAGCAAGGGAGTTGACAATGAGCAGTTCTTC
TRBV7-9	TRBD1	-	TRBJ2-3	CASSLARGRSDTQYF	TGTGCCAGCAGCTTAGCAAGGGGGCGATCAGATACGCAGTATTTT
TRBV20-1	-	many	TRBJ1-6	CSASGQNSPLHF	TGCAGTGCTAGTGGTCAGAATTCACCCCTCCACTTT
TRBV6-1	-	few	TRBJ1-3	CASSQESSGNTIYF	TGTGCCAGCAGCCAGGAGTCGTCTGGAAACACCATATATTTT
TRBV7-9	-	many	TRBJ2-7	CASSLKGRSYEQYF	TGTGCCAGCAGCTTAAAGGGGCGGAGCTACGAGCAGTACTTC
TRBV3-1	TRBD1	many	TRBJ1-2	CASSLGTGTTNYGYTF	TGTGCCAGCAGCCTCGGGACAGGAACTACTAACTATGGCTACACCTTC
TRBV11-2	-	-	TRBJ2-7	CASSLMQATHEQYF	TGTGCCAGCAGCTTAATGCAGGCCACCCACGAGCAGTACTTC
TRBV21-1	-	few	TRBJ2-2	CASSKNPNPGQRTPGSCFF	-
TRBV19	-	-	TRBJ1-2	CASSIDREANYGYTF	TGTGCCAGTAGTATAGATCGGGAAGCTAACTATGGCTACACCTTC
TRBV28	-	-	TRBJ2-7	CASSPGLKAYEQYF	TGTGCCAGCAGCCCAGGACTCAAGGCCTACGAGCAGTACTTC
TRBV10-2	TRBD2	-	TRBJ2-2	CASTRTRNTGELFF	TGCGCCAGCACCAGGACTAGGAACACCGGGGAGCTGTTTTTT
TRBV29-1	-	many	TRBJ2-2	CSARSGTVNTGELFF	TGCAGCGCTCGCTCGGGGACGGTGAACACCGGGGAGCTGTTTTTT
TRBV2	-	-	TRBJ1-2	CTSRNRVNYGYTF	TGTACCAGCAGAAACAGGGTTAACTATGGCTACACCTTC